These 23 T cell receptor beta chains were all obtained from the same sample, sequenced in a study of cytomegalovirus exposure and HLA in healthy donors. In the PCR, 60 Vbeta and 13 Jbeta primers were used. Using immunoSEQ multiplex PCR, the repertoire was profiled, and TCRdb retains in-frame clones only, with some absent. The sample lists tens of thousands of clones, around 81% occurring once. Sequenced sample: PBMCs. The origin of the receptors is a man aged 35 to 55 in good health and CMV-seronegative.

The chain combines TRBV15 with TRBJ2-5; the D gene is possibly TRBD2 (7 bases). The CDR3 has 14 residues. CDR1 and CDR2 from the germline V gene are LNHNV and YYDKDF (reference sequence). V was clipped by 1 base and J by 5 bases, with 11 bases between them. The CDR3 DNA reads as TGTGCCACCAGCAGAGGGGGGGGCATTGAGACCCAGTACTTC. Protein: CATSRGGGIETQYF.

This chain joins TRBV5-5 and TRBJ1-5; D gene uncertain. Trimming took off 2 bases at V and 6 bases at J, with 12 bases between the two ends. The CDR3 sequence is 14 residues long. The V gene's germline CDR1 is SGHKS and CDR2 YYEKEE (reference sequence). CDR3 loop: CASSLIQGGQPQHF. The CDR3 nucleotides read TGTGCCAGCAGCTTAATACAAGGCGGTCAGCCCCAGCATTTT.

The chain employs TRBV6-1 and TRBJ1-3, with D tentatively TRBD1 (6 bases). The CDR3 is 15 residues long. V shed 3 bases and J shed 0 bases, with 9 bases lying between them. Germline CDR1 MNHNS, CDR2 SASEGT. Here the CDR3 reads CASSEAGASGNTIYF. The CDR3 DNA reads TGTGCCAGCAGTGAGGCAGGGGCCTCTGGAAACACCATATATTTT.

The V and J genes are TRBV7-2 and TRBJ2-7; weak D call: TRBD1 (6 bases). The germline V gene encodes CDR1 SGHTA and CDR2 FQGNSA. V was clipped by 2 bases and J by 7 bases, with 24 bases between them. The CDR3 contains 17 residues. The CDR3 protein is CASSLSPQGRVIREQYF. The DNA for the CDR3 is TGTGCCAGCAGCTTAAGCCCACAGGGAAGGGTTATTCGAGAGCAGTACTTC.

V gene TRBV28 combines with J gene TRBJ2-5, with 7 bases identical to TRBD2. The end of the DNA is better explained by TRBJ2-7, so the J call may be wrong. The CDR3 consists of 14 residues. CDR1 and CDR2 (germline): MDHEN, SYDVKM. DNA of the CDR3: TGTGCCAGCAGTAGGGAGGGCAGTCTCTACGAGCAGTACTTC. Protein: CASSREGSLYEQYF.

This chain links TRBV19 with TRBJ2-7; 7 nucleotides agree with TRBD1. The J segment lost 2 bases and the V segment lost 10 bases, leaving 14 bases of the junction unmatched. This CDR3 has 15 residues. In germline, CDR1 is LNHDA, CDR2 SQIVND (reference sequence). In nucleotides, the CDR3 is TGTGCCACCAGAAAACGGAGACAGGGTACCTACGAGCAGTACTTC. This translates into CATRKRRQGTYEQYF.

V is TRBV6-4 and J is TRBJ2-5; TRBD1 might be the D (6 bases). V was clipped by 6 bases and J by 0 bases, with 14 bases between them. This CDR3 is built from 15 residues. Per germline, CDR1 MRHNA and CDR2 SNTAGT. CDR3 residues: CASRRTATYQETQYF. As DNA, the CDR3 is TGTGCCAGCAGAAGGACAGCCACGTACCAAGAGACCCAGTACTTC.

This clone has a handful of counts. This rearrangement joins TRBV18 to TRBJ2-3; D might be TRBD1 (5 bases). CDR1 and CDR2 from the germline V gene are KGHSH and LQKENI. V was trimmed by 1 base and J by 1 base, leaving 9 bases between them. The CDR3 loop spans 15 amino acids. In DNA, the CDR3 is TGTGCCAGCTCACCACAAGTGACAGGCACAGATACGCAGTATTTT. Encoded protein: CASSPQVTGTDTQYF.

This chain joins TRBV19 and TRBJ1-5, with D possibly matching TRBD1 (5 bases). Trimming removed 4 bases from V and 4 bases from J, with 14 bases in between. CDR1 is LNHDA and CDR2 is SQIVND in the germline V gene (reference sequence). The CDR3 runs 15 residues. CDR3 residues: CASSTGTLGNQPQHF. The CDR3 DNA is TGTGCCAGTAGTACCGGGACTCTAGGAAATCAGCCCCAGCATTTT. Looking up the rest from reference TRBV19 and TRBJ1-5 gives the full variable domain: DGGITQSPKYLFRKEGQNVTLSCEQNLNHDAMYWYRQDPGQGLRLIYYSQIVNDFQKGDIAEGYSVSREKKESFPLTVTSAQKNPTAFYLCASSTGTLGNQPQHFGDGTRLSIL.

This clone was found a few times. The chain uses TRBV4-1 and TRBJ2-7; TRBD2 matches at 7 bases. This CDR3 has 15 amino acids. V lost 4 bases, J lost 4 bases, and 10 bases stayed unmatched. Germline V gene data show CDR1 as MGHRA and CDR2 as YSYEKL. The CDR3 bases are TGCGCCAGCAGCCCAGCCAGGGAGGGTAGATACGAGCAGTACTTC. As protein: CASSPAREGRYEQYF.

This sequence joins TRBV28 and TRBJ1-2; no firm D call. This CDR3 has 12 amino acids. Germline loops: CDR1 MDHEN, CDR2 SYDVKM. Trimming removed 9 bases at V and 4 bases at J, with 12 bases between. The CDR3 here is CASLYRGYGYTF. CDR3 DNA sequence: TGTGCCAGTCTCTATCGGGGCTATGGCTACACCTTC.

This clone was detected only once. The rearrangement uses TRBV15 and TRBJ2-1, with TRBD2 matching over 8 bases. The V gene end was trimmed by 1 base and the J gene end by 8 bases; junction bases not matched to a gene: 10. The germline V gene has CDR1 LNHNV and CDR2 YYDKDF (reference sequence). The CDR3 loop spans 16 amino acids. DNA for the CDR3: TGTGCCACCAGCAGAGTCCGGACGGGAGGGACGCATGAGCAGTTCTTC. Translation: CATSRVRTGGTHEQFF.

The genes are TRBV11-2 and TRBJ1-3; 8 bases fit TRBD1. The trim removed 4 bases at V and 0 bases at J, leaving 2 bases unmatched. The CDR3 sequence is 15 residues long. Germline CDR1 and CDR2: SGHAT and FQNNGV. The DNA of the CDR3 is TGTGCCAGCAGCTCGACAGGGGACTCTGGAAACACCATATATTTT. As protein: CASSSTGDSGNTIYF.

The genes are TRBV28 and TRBJ2-3, with TRBD2 identical over 8 bases. Trimming removed 8 bases from V and 3 bases from J; junction bases left unmatched: 10. CDR1 is MDHEN, CDR2 SYDVKM, per germline. CDR3 size: 15 residues. The CDR3 here is CASGAGTSGTDTQYF. The CDR3 region has the DNA TGTGCCAGCGGTGCCGGGACTAGTGGGACAGATACGCAGTATTTT. The whole variable domain, remainder taken from reference TRBV28 and TRBJ2-3, is DVKVTQSSRYLVKRTGEKVFLECVQDMDHENMFWYRQDPGLGLRLIYFSYDVKMKEKGDIPEGYSVSREKKERFSLILESASTNQTSMYLCASGAGTSGTDTQYFGPGTRLTVL.

The chain carries TRBV6-1 and TRBJ2-1; D remains unclear. CDR3 length equals 13 residues. Germline loops: CDR1 MNHNS, CDR2 SASEGT. V shed 4 bases and J shed 9 bases, with 13 bases lying between them. The chain's CDR3 is CASSARLLVEQFF. The CDR3 DNA reads TGTGCCAGCAGTGCCCGACTTCTTGTTGAGCAGTTCTTC.

The chain uses TRBV19 and TRBJ2-1, with D uncertain. Trimming cost V 3 bases and J 10 bases, with 13 bases left between them. CDR1 and CDR2 from the germline V gene are LNHDA and SQIVND (reference sequence). The CDR3 runs 13 residues. The DNA for the CDR3 is TGTGCCAGTAGTATCCCTTCGAGAAGCGAGCAGTTCTTC. The encoded protein is CASSIPSRSEQFF.

The V gene is TRBV10-3, the J gene TRBJ2-2; 7 nucleotides align to TRBD2. Germline values: CDR1 ENHRY, CDR2 SYGVKD. V was clipped by 4 bases and J by 6 bases; unmatched bases: 8. There are 15 residues in the CDR3. As DNA, the CDR3 is TGTGCCATCAGTGCGGGAGGACGGGGTGCCGGGGAGCTGTTTTTT. This encodes CAISAGGRGAGELFF.

The chain recombines TRBV9 with TRBJ1-2; TRBD1 agrees at 8 bases. J lost 2 bases, V lost 1 base, and 7 bases had no gene match. This CDR3 is built from 16 residues. Germline CDR1 is SGDLS and CDR2 is YYNGEE. Written as DNA, the CDR3 is TGTGCCAGCAGCGTACAAACAGGGGGTGCCAACTATGGCTACACCTTC. Encoded protein: CASSVQTGGANYGYTF.

The chain is built from TRBV19 and TRBJ2-1, with 13 bases that match TRBD2. The CDR3 length is 17 residues. The germline CDR1 and CDR2 sequences are LNHDA and SQIVND (reference sequence). With V trimmed by 5 bases and J by 2 bases, 6 bases remained unmatched. CDR3 residues: CASSPRTSGSPYNEQFF. CDR3 bases: TGTGCCAGTAGTCCAAGGACTAGCGGGAGCCCCTACAATGAGCAGTTCTTC.

The chain links TRBV5-1 to TRBJ1-5, with 7 bases fitting TRBD1. The trim removed 0 bases at V and 7 bases at J, leaving 7 bases unmatched. This CDR3 has 15 amino acids. The germline V gene has CDR1 SGHRS and CDR2 YFSETQ. CDR3 coding DNA: TGCGCCAGCAGCTTGGTAGGGGGCTGGGGACAGCCCCAGCATTTT. Translated, it gives CASSLVGGWGQPQHF.

CDR3 DNA: TGTGCCAGCAGAGACACAGGGAACATTCAGTACTTC. It yields the protein CASRDTGNIQYF. This chain links TRBV6-5 with TRBJ2-4; TRBD1 might be the D (6 bases). The V end was cut by 6 bases, the J end by 7 bases, with 10 bases between. This CDR3 comprises 12 residues. Germline CDR1 reads MNHEY; CDR2 reads SVGAGI.

In the case of this clone: One end of the junction does not line up with germline, which may come from a read error. For the CDR3, the DNA is TGTTCCAGCAGCCCCTCCGAGGCGGGCGAGCAGTACTTC. Amino acids: CSSSPSEAGEQYF. The chain employs TRBV7-9 and TRBJ2-7; the D gene is possibly TRBD2 (5 bases). Germline CDR1 reads SEHNR; CDR2 reads FQNEAQ (reference sequence). CDR3 length equals 13 residues.

The V call is TRBV6-6, the J call TRBJ2-7; D is uncertain. The length of the CDR3 is 11 residues. Germline assignment: CDR1 MNHNY and CDR2 SVGAGI (reference sequence). With 7 bases removed from V and 4 bases from J, the gap between germline ends came to 8 bases. Here the CDR3 DNA reads TGTGCCAGCACGTTGGCTTACGAGCAGTACTTC. The encoded protein is CASTLAYEQYF.